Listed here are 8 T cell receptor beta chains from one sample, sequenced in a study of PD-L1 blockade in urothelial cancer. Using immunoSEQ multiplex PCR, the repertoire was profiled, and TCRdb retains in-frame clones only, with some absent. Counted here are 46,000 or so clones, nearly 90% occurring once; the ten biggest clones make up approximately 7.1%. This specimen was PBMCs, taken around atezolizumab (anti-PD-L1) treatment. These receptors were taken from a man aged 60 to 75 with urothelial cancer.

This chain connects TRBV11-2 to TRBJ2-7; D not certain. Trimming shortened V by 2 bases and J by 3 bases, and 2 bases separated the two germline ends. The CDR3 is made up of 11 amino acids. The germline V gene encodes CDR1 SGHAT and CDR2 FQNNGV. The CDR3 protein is CASSLYYEQYF. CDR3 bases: TGTGCCAGCAGCTTATACTACGAGCAGTACTTC.

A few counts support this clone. CDR3 nucleotides: TGTGCCAGCAGATCGAGTAATCAAGAGACCCAGTACTTC. This codes for CASRSSNQETQYF. This chain uses TRBV7-6 with TRBJ2-5; D uncertain. The CDR3 is 13 amino acids. Per the germline V gene, CDR1 is SGHVS and CDR2 is FNYEAQ. V was clipped by 6 bases and J by 2 bases, with 10 bases between them.

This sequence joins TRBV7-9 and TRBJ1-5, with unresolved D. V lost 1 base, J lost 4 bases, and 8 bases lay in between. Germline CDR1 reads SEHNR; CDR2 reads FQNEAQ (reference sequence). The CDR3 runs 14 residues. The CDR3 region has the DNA TGTGCCAGCAGCTTAGAGGGAGGGAATCAGCCCCAGCATTTT. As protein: CASSLEGGNQPQHF.

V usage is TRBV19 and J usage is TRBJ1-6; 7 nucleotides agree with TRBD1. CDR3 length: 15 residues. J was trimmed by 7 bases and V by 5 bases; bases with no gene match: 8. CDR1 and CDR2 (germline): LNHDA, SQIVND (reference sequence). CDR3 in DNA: TGTGCCAGTAGTTCCGGGACAGCTCGGAATTCACCCCTCCACTTT. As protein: CASSSGTARNSPLHF.

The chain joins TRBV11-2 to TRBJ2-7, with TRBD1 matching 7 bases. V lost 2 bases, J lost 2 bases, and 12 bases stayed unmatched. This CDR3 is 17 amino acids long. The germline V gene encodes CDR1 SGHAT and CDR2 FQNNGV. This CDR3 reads CASSLKGRQGWTYEQYF. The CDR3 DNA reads TGTGCCAGCAGCTTAAAAGGAAGACAGGGTTGGACCTACGAGCAGTACTTC. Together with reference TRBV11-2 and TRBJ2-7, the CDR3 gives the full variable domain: EAGVAQSPRYKIIEKRQSVAFWCNPISGHATLYWYQQILGQGPKLLIQFQNNGVVDDSQLPKDRFSAERLKGVDSTLKIQPAKLEDSAVYLCASSLKGRQGWTYEQYFGPGTRLTVT.

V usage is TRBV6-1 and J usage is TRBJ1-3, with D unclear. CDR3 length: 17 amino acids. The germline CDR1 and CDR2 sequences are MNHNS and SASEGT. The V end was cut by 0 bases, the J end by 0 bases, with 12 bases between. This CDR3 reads CASSEALPGASGNTIYF. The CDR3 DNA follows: TGTGCCAGCAGTGAAGCTCTTCCGGGAGCCTCTGGAAACACCATATATTTT.

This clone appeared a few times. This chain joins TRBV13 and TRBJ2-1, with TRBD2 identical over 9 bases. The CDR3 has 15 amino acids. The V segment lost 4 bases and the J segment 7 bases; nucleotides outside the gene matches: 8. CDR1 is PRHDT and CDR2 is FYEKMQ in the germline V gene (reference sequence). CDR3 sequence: CASSSGTSLGNEQFF. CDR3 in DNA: TGTGCCAGCAGCTCGGGGACTAGCTTGGGGAATGAGCAGTTCTTC.

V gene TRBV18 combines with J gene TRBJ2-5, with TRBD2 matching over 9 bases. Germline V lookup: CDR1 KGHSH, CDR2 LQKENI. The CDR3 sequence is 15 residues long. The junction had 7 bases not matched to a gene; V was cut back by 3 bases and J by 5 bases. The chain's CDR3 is CASSPPRGGRETQYF. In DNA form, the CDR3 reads TGTGCCAGCTCACCTCCGCGGGGGGGCCGGGAGACCCAGTACTTC.